A selection of T cell receptor beta chains follows, all from one sample in a study of post-analysis software for immune sequencing data. Via MiXCR, TCRdb re-called the PCR reads, giving one row per CDR3 protein. The sample contains hundreds of thousands of distinct CDR3 sequences, 35% to 45% of which appear only once. The sequencing sample was made of blood. The receptors stem from a girl aged 2 to 9 with multiple sclerosis. Each CDR3 is given with its conserved first and last residue. Fields, in order: D gene, J gene, clone size, V gene, CDR3 protein, CDR3 DNA. A D gene is named only where the DNA matches it firmly. Clone size is stated in some rows and not others, as once, few, many or a class when expanded.

d_call: NA
j_call: TRBJ2-5
clone_size: NA
v_call: TRBV12-3/TRBV12-4
cdr3_aa: CASTPVVGREQETQYF
cdr3_nt: TGTGCCAGCACCCCGGTGGTCGGACGGGAGCAAGAGACCCAGTACTTC

d_call: NA
j_call: TRBJ2-3
clone_size: NA
v_call: TRBV7-9
cdr3_aa: CASSLEVWDTSTDTQYF
cdr3_nt: TGTGCCAGCAGCTTAGAAGTTTGGGACACCAGCACAGATACGCAGTATTTT

d_call: NA
j_call: TRBJ1-1
clone_size: NA
v_call: TRBV11-2
cdr3_aa: CASSLAVRNNDTEAFF
cdr3_nt: TGTGCCAGCAGCTTAGCAGTACGGAATAACGACACTGAAGCTTTCTTT

d_call: NA
j_call: TRBJ1-1
clone_size: NA
v_call: TRBV6-2/TRBV6-3
cdr3_aa: CASTPHGRILRSEAFF
cdr3_nt: TGTGCCAGCACCCCACATGGCAGGATCCTTCGATCCGAAGCTTTCTTT

d_call: TRBD2
j_call: TRBJ2-1
clone_size: NA
v_call: TRBV29-1
cdr3_aa: CSAPRLAGPIRYNEQFF
cdr3_nt: TGCAGCGCCCCTCGACTAGCGGGACCTATCCGATACAATGAGCAGTTCTTC

d_call: NA
j_call: TRBJ1-1
clone_size: NA
v_call: TRBV6-4
cdr3_aa: CASSFTDGTEAFF
cdr3_nt: TGTGCCAGCAGTTTTACGGACGGTACTGAAGCTTTCTTT

d_call: NA
j_call: TRBJ1-1
clone_size: NA
v_call: TRBV3-1
cdr3_aa: CASRKQGCTEAFF
cdr3_nt: TGTGCCAGCAGAAAACAGGGTTGCACTGAAGCTTTCTTT

d_call: NA
j_call: TRBJ1-2
clone_size: NA
v_call: TRBV5-5
cdr3_aa: CASSYGYTF
cdr3_nt: TGTGCCAGCAGCTACGGCTACACCTTC

d_call: TRBD1
j_call: TRBJ1-2
clone_size: few
v_call: TRBV4-2
cdr3_aa: CASSQEQGRGAYGYTF
cdr3_nt: TGTGCCAGCAGCCAAGAACAGGGCAGGGGGGCCTATGGCTACACCTTC

d_call: NA
j_call: TRBJ2-5
clone_size: NA
v_call: TRBV24-1
cdr3_aa: CATSDPPPKETQYF
cdr3_nt: TGTGCCACCAGTGATCCGCCCCCAAAAGAGACCCAGTACTTC

d_call: NA
j_call: TRBJ2-1
clone_size: NA
v_call: TRBV29-1
cdr3_aa: CSVGVLDRDNEQFF
cdr3_nt: TGCAGCGTTGGAGTATTAGACAGAGACAATGAGCAGTTCTTC

d_call: NA
j_call: TRBJ1-2
clone_size: NA
v_call: TRBV20-1
cdr3_aa: CSARDQETPTF
cdr3_nt: TGCAGTGCTAGAGATCAGGAGACCCCCACCTTC

d_call: NA
j_call: TRBJ1-2
clone_size: NA
v_call: TRBV4-1
cdr3_aa: CASSQEQAGTNVNYGYTF
cdr3_nt: TGCGCCAGCAGCCAAGAGCAAGCCGGGACAAACGTCAACTATGGCTACACCTTC

d_call: NA
j_call: TRBJ2-3
clone_size: NA
v_call: TRBV2
cdr3_aa: CASSETITHTDTQYF
cdr3_nt: TGTGCCAGCAGTGAAACAATAACTCACACAGATACGCAGTATTTT

d_call: TRBD1
j_call: TRBJ2-7
clone_size: few
v_call: TRBV6-1
cdr3_aa: CASIGQGNGSWRSQYF
cdr3_nt: TGTGCCAGCATTGGACAGGGGAACGGGAGTTGGAGATCGCAGTACTTC

d_call: NA
j_call: TRBJ1-2
clone_size: NA
v_call: TRBV2
cdr3_aa: CASSEAGSYGYTF
cdr3_nt: TGTGCCAGCAGTGAAGCCGGGTCCTATGGCTACACCTTC

d_call: NA
j_call: TRBJ1-2
clone_size: few
v_call: TRBV9
cdr3_aa: CASSAIPPPLVGRHGYTF
cdr3_nt: TGTGCCAGCAGCGCGATCCCGCCCCCATTGGTAGGGAGGCACGGCTACACCTTC

d_call: TRBD2
j_call: TRBJ2-1
clone_size: NA
v_call: TRBV9
cdr3_aa: CASSVGTSGPNEQFF
cdr3_nt: TGTGCCAGCAGCGTGGGGACTAGCGGGCCCAATGAGCAGTTCTTC

d_call: NA
j_call: TRBJ2-7
clone_size: NA
v_call: TRBV6-2/TRBV6-3
cdr3_aa: CASSTGGLYEQYF
cdr3_nt: TGTGCCAGCAGCACTGGAGGGCTCTACGAGCAGTACTTC

d_call: NA
j_call: TRBJ1-1
clone_size: NA
v_call: TRBV11-1
cdr3_aa: CASTVLFHRELGDTEAFF
cdr3_nt: TGTGCCAGCACCGTCCTCTTTCACAGAGAACTTGGGGACACTGAAGCTTTCTTT

d_call: NA
j_call: TRBJ2-3
clone_size: many
v_call: TRBV5-1
cdr3_aa: CASSPRTGTDTQYF
cdr3_nt: TGCGCCAGCAGCCCCCGGACAGGCACAGATACGCAGTATTTT

d_call: NA
j_call: TRBJ2-1
clone_size: many
v_call: TRBV6-1
cdr3_aa: CASSAFDNEQFF
cdr3_nt: TGTGCCAGCAGTGCTTTTGACAATGAGCAGTTCTTC